The clone carrying this T cell receptor beta chain was found once. Produced via immunoSEQ multiplex PCR; TCRdb's table is partial and in-frame only. The table lists about 280,000 clones, 87% of them singletons. This CDR3 is built from 15 residues. V was pared by 3 bases and J by 6 bases, with 9 bases of the junction left unmatched. Germline CDR1 MDHEN, CDR2 SYDVKM. This entry is derived from a study of blood T cell repertoires in COVID-19. For the study at large: Collection of acute and convalescent COVID-19 samples took place in the United States, Italy and Spain. The cDNA or gDNA used as material had been derived from T cells, B-cell-depleted T cells, or PBMCs.

Across about 22 US areas, participants ranged in age from about 18 to 89 years. Donors were grouped by their self-reported clinical history. This TCR derives from a woman aged 40 to 50 who had recovered from COVID-19. V is TRBV28 and J is TRBJ2-5, with 8 bases identical to TRBD2. Sequencing input: PBMCs or T cells enriched from blood (not recorded which). CDR3 loop: CASSLEAGAGKTQYF. The CDR3 DNA follows: TGTGCCAGCAGTTTGGAAGCGGGAGCAGGAAAGACCCAGTACTTC.